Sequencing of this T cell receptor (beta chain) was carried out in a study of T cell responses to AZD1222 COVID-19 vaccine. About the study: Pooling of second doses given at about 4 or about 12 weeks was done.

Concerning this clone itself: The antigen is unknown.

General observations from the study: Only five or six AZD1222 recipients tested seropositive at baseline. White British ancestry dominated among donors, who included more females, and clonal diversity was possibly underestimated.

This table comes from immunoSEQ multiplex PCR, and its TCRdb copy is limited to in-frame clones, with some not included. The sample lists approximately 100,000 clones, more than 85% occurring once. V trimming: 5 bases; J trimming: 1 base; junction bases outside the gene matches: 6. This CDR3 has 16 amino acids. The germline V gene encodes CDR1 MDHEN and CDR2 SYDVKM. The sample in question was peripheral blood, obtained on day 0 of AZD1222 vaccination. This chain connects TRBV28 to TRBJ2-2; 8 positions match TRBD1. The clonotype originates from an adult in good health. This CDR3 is CASSTPGTGNTGELFF. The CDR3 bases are TGTGCCAGCAGTACCCCCGGGACAGGGAACACCGGGGAGCTGTTTTTT.